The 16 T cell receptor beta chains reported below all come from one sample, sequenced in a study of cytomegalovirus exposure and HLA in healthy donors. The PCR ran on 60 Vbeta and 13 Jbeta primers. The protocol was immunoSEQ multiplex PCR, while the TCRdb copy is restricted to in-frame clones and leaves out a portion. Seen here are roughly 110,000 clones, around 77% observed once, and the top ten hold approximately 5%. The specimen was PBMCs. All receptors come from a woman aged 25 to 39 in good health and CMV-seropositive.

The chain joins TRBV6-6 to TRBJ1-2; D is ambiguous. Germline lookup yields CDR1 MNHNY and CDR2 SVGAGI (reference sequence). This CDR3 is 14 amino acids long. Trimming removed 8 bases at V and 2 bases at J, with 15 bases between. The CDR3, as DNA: TGTGCCAGCGGTGGCGGGAAGAAGAACTATGGCTACACCTTC. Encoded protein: CASGGGKKNYGYTF.

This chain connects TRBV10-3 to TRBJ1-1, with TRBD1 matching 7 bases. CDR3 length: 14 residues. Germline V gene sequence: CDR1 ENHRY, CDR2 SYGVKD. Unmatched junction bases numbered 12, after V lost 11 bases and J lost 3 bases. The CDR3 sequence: CAAGATGSDTEAFF. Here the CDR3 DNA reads TGTGCCGCCGGGGCGACAGGGTCGGACACTGAAGCTTTCTTT.

CDR3 residues: CASRNSPDSLNTEAFF. The CDR3 coding sequence is TGCGCCAGCCGCAACTCCCCGGACAGTCTGAACACTGAAGCTTTCTTT. The chain combines TRBV4-1 with TRBJ1-1; D is possibly TRBD1 (6 bases). CDR1 MGHRA and CDR2 YSYEKL come from the germline V gene. The CDR3 covers 16 residues. V was cut by 8 bases and J by 0 bases, with 19 bases left in between.

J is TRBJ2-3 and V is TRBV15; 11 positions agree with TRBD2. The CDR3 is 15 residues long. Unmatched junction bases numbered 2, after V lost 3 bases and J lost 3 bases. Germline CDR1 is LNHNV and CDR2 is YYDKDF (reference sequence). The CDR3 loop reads CATSSRLAGTDTQYF. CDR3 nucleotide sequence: TGTGCCACCAGCAGCAGACTAGCGGGGACAGATACGCAGTATTTT.

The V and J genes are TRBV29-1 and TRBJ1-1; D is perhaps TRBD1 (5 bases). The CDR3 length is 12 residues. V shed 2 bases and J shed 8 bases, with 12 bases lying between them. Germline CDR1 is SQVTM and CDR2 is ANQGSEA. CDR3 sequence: CSVEFWGREAFF. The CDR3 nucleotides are TGCAGCGTTGAATTTTGGGGCAGGGAAGCTTTCTTT.

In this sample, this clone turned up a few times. CDR3 in DNA: TGCGCCAGCAGCTTGGCCTTTTTATCTAACAATGAGCAGTTCTTC. It codes for CASSLAFLSNNEQFF. The chain joins TRBV5-1 to TRBJ2-1; D is unclear. In germline, CDR1 is SGHRS, CDR2 YFSETQ. V was pared by 0 bases and J by 5 bases, with 12 bases between. The CDR3 is made up of 15 amino acids. Filled out from reference TRBV5-1 and TRBJ2-1, the complete variable domain reads KAGVTQTPRYLIKTRGQQVTLSCSPISGHRSVSWYQQTPGQGLQFLFEYFSETQRNKGNFPGRFSGRQFSNSRSEMNVSTLELGDSALYLCASSLAFLSNNEQFFGPGTRLTVL.

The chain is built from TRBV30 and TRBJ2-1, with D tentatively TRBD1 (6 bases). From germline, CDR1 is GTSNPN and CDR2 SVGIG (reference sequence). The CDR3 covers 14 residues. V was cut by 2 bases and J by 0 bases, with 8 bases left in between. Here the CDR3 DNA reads TGTGCCTGGAGTTTGGGGGCCTCCTACAATGAGCAGTTCTTC. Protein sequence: CAWSLGASYNEQFF.

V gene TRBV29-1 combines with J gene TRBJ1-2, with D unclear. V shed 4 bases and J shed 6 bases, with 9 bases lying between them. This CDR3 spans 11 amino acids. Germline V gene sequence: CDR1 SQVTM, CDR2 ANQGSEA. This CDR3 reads CSVGGNHGYTF. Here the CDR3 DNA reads TGCAGCGTTGGAGGGAACCATGGCTACACCTTC.

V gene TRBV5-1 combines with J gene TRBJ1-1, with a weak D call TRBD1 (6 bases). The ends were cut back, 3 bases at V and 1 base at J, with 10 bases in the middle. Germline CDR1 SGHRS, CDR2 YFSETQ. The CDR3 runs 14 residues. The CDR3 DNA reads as TGCGCCAGCAGCTCCCAGGGACAGAACACTGAAGCTTTCTTT. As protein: CASSSQGQNTEAFF.

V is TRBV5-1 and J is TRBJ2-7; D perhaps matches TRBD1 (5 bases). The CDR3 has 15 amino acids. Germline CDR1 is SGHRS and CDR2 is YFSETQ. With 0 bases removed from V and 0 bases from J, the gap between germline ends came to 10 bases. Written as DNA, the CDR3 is TGCGCCAGCAGCTTGGGGGGCCAGTACTCCTACGAGCAGTACTTC. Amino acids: CASSLGGQYSYEQYF.

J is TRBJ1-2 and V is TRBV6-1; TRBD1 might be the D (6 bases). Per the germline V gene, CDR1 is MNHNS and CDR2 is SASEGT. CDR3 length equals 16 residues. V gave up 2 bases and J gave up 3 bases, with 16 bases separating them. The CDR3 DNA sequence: TGTGCCAGCAGTGAATATCTGACAGGCCTGGACTATGGCTACACCTTC. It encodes CASSEYLTGLDYGYTF.

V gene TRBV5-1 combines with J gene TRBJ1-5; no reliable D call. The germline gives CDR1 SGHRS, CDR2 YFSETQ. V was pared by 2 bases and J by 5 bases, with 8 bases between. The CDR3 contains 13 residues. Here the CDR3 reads CASSFGLDQPQHF. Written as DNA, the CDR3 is TGCGCCAGCAGCTTCGGTCTTGATCAGCCCCAGCATTTT.

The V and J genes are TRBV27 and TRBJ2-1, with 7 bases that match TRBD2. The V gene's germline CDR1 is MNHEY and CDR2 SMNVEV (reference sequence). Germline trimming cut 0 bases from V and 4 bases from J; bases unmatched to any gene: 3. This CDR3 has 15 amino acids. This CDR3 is CASSLSGEGYNEQFF. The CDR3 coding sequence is TGTGCCAGCAGTTTATCTGGGGAGGGATACAATGAGCAGTTCTTC.

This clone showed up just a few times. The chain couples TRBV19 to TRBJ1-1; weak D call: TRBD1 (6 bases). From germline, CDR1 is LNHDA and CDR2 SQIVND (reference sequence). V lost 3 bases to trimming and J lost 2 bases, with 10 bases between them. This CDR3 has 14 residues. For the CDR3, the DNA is TGTGCCAGTAGTATGACAGGTTTCAACACTGAAGCTTTCTTT. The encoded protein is CASSMTGFNTEAFF. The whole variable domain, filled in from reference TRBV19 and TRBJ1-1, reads DGGITQSPKYLFRKEGQNVTLSCEQNLNHDAMYWYRQDPGQGLRLIYYSQIVNDFQKGDIAEGYSVSREKKESFPLTVTSAQKNPTAFYLCASSMTGFNTEAFFGQGTRLTVV.

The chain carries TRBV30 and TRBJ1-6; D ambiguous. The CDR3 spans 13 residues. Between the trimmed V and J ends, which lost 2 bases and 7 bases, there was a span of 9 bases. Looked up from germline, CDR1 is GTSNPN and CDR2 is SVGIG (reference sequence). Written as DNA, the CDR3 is TGTGCCTGGAGTCCTCGGGGAAATTCACCCCTCCACTTT. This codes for CAWSPRGNSPLHF.

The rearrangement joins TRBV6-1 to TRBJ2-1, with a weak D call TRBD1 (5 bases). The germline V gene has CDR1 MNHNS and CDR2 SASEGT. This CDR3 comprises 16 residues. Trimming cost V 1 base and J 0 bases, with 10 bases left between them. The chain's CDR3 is CASSEVGASSYNEQFF. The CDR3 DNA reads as TGTGCCAGCAGTGAAGTAGGGGCGAGCTCCTACAATGAGCAGTTCTTC.